The 2 T cell receptor beta chains below come from one sample, sequenced in a study of blood T cell repertoires in COVID-19 (dated by TCRdb to the early 2020s). Library construction relied on the immunoSEQ multiplex PCR assay. What TCRdb holds here is the immuneACCESS table cut down to in-frame rearrangements. Part of the clones is not present; checked against another copy, under half of the missing clones reflect an unresolved V gene, and the others are unexplained. This sample has more than 85,000 clones in its table, and 85% of those were observed once. The ten largest clones take up 38% of the sample. The material sequenced was peripheral blood. Every receptor here comes from a man at least 80 years old with acute or convalescent COVID-19.

This chain links TRBV3-1 (or the pseudogene TRBV3-2) with TRBJ2-3; 7 bases fit TRBD2. The V and J ends lost 4 bases and 2 bases, in that order; junction bases with no gene match: 6. Germline loops: CDR1 LGHDT, CDR2 YNNKEL (reference sequence). This CDR3 region has 15 residues. CDR3 coding DNA: TGTGCCAGCAGCCGGGGGGGGTCTTTCACAGATACGCAGTATTTT. This codes for CASSRGGSFTDTQYF.

The chain has TRBV28 and TRBJ1-1, with TRBD1 matching 9 bases. The CDR3 loop spans 15 amino acids. In germline, CDR1 is MDHEN, CDR2 SYDVKM. After removal of 8 bases from V and 8 bases from J, the junction contained 15 bases not matched to a gene. The DNA of the CDR3 is TGTGCCAGCCGAATACCGGGACAGGGAGGAGGAGAAGCTTTCTTT. This codes for CASRIPGQGGGEAFF.